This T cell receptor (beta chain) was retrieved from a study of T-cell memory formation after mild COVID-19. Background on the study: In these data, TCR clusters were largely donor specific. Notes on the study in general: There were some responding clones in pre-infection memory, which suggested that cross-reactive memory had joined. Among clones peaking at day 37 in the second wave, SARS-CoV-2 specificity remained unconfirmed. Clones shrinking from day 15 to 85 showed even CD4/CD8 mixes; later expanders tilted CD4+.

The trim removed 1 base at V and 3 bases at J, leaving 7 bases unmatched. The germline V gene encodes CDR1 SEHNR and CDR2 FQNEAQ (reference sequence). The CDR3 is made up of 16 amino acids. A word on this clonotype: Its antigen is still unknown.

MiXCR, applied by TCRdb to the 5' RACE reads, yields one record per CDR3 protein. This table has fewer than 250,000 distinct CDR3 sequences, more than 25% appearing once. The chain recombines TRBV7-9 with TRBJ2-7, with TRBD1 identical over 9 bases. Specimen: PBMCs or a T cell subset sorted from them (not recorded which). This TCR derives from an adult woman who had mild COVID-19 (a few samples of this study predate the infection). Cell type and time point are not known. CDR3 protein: CASSLVTGQGGYEQYF. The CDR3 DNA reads TGTGCCAGCAGCTTAGTCACGGGACAGGGAGGCTACGAGCAGTACTTC. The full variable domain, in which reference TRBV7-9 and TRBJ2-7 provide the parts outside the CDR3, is DTGVSQNPRHKITKRGQNVTFRCDPISEHNRLYWYRQTLGQGPEFLTYFQNEAQLEKSRLLSDRFSAERPKGSFSTLEIQRTEQGDSAMYLCASSLVTGQGGYEQYFGPGTRLTVT.